This T cell receptor (beta chain) came from a study of shared clonotypes between healthy human individuals. Naive CD4+ cells were CD45RA-selected; the remaining cells were memory. Data came from immunoSEQ multiplex PCR; TCRdb stores just in-frame clones and leaves some out. The sample includes millions of clones, roughly 93% of them seen just once. Study-level results: Non-shared clonotypes had lower generation probabilities than those shared by all four donors.

As regards this clone: Its specificity is unknown.

The source of this sequence is a man between 18 and 35 years old in good health. Some clones in this sample may be carry-over from other donors' samples. Sequenced material: naive CD4+ T cells from PBMCs. Subset described: CD45RA+ positively selected.

DNA for the CDR3: TGCGCCAGCCCCAGAAAGGGGACCTACGGGGAGCAGTACTTC. This codes for CASPRKGTYGEQYF. V usage is TRBV5-1 and J usage is TRBJ2-7; either TRBD1 or TRBD2 may supply D (5 bases each). This CDR3 is built from 14 residues. Trimming took 7 bases from V and 7 from J, leaving 21 bases between them. In germline, CDR1 is SGHRS, CDR2 YFSETQ.